One and the same sample provided the 31 T cell receptor beta chains below, sequenced in a study of blood T cell repertoires in COVID-19. Clones were read by immunoSEQ multiplex PCR, and TCRdb kept only the in-frame ones, dropping some. The sample lists 250,000 or so clones, approximately 88% occurring once. The sample taken for sequencing was PBMCs or T cells enriched from blood (not recorded which). These receptors all come from a woman in her twenties or thirties who had been exposed to COVID-19.

The rearrangement links TRBV19 to TRBJ2-4; the match to TRBD2 covers 11 bases. Germline CDR1 and CDR2: LNHDA and SQIVND (reference sequence). Trimming removed 2 bases from V and 3 bases from J; junction bases left unmatched: 12. The CDR3 runs 19 residues. CDR3 amino acids: CASSIMLSGRAGGKNIQYF. In DNA form, the CDR3 reads TGTGCCAGTAGTATAATGCTTAGCGGGAGGGCCGGGGGCAAAAACATTCAGTACTTC. Together with reference TRBV19 and TRBJ2-4, the CDR3 gives the full variable domain: DGGITQSPKYLFRKEGQNVTLSCEQNLNHDAMYWYRQDPGQGLRLIYYSQIVNDFQKGDIAEGYSVSREKKESFPLTVTSAQKNPTAFYLCASSIMLSGRAGGKNIQYFGAGTRLSVL.

The V and J genes are TRBV10-3 and TRBJ2-2; the D gene is possibly TRBD2 (5 bases). Germline V CDR1 and CDR2: ENHRY, SYGVKD. The CDR3 is made up of 14 amino acids. The V end lost 3 bases, the J end lost 7 bases, and 12 bases lay between the germline ends. The CDR3 protein is CAISDSLGNGELFF. CDR3 coding DNA: TGTGCCATCAGTGACTCCCTCGGGAACGGGGAGCTGTTTTTT.

The V call is TRBV18, the J call TRBJ1-1; D ambiguous. The CDR3 is 17 amino acids. Trimming stripped 3 bases from V and 2 bases from J, with 19 bases between. Germline CDR1 reads KGHSH; CDR2 reads LQKENI. CDR3 DNA: TGTGCCAGCTCACCCATCCGCCCGGGTATACAAAACACTGAAGCTTTCTTT. Translated, it gives CASSPIRPGIQNTEAFF.

V is TRBV28 and J is TRBJ1-5, with TRBD1 as a possible D gene (5 bases). Germline CDR1 reads MDHEN; CDR2 reads SYDVKM. The CDR3 runs 12 residues. Trimming took 7 bases from V and 5 from J, leaving 9 bases between them. This chain's CDR3 is CASIAGDQPQHF. The CDR3 DNA reads TGTGCCAGCATTGCGGGGGATCAGCCCCAGCATTTT.

The rearrangement uses TRBV19 and TRBJ2-1; D perhaps matches TRBD2 (6 bases). CDR1 is LNHDA and CDR2 is SQIVND in the germline V gene (reference sequence). CDR3 length: 15 amino acids. V shed 5 bases and J shed 2 bases, with 13 bases lying between them. CDR3: CASSWGEVTYNEQFF. The CDR3 nucleotides read TGTGCCAGTAGTTGGGGGGAGGTGACCTACAATGAGCAGTTCTTC.

The chain joins TRBV6-5 to TRBJ2-7; TRBD2 matches at 11 bases. The CDR3 has 14 amino acids. V trimming: 6 bases; J trimming: 2 bases; junction bases outside the gene matches: 3. CDR1 is MNHEY and CDR2 is SVGAGI in the germline V gene. The CDR3 region is CASRVLAGAYEQYF. The CDR3 DNA is TGTGCCAGCAGAGTACTAGCGGGGGCCTACGAGCAGTACTTC.

This clone appeared a few times. V gene TRBV7-3 combines with J gene TRBJ1-1; tentative D call: TRBD1 (5 bases). V lost 0 bases, J lost 5 bases, and 7 bases lay in between. CDR3 length: 13 residues. Germline loops: CDR1 SGHTA, CDR2 FQGTGA. CDR3 sequence reads: CASSLTGRTEAFF. The DNA of the CDR3 is TGTGCCAGCAGCTTAACGGGGCGGACTGAAGCTTTCTTT.

J is TRBJ2-6 and V is TRBV18, with 8 bases fitting TRBD1. The CDR3 loop spans 18 amino acids. Per germline, CDR1 KGHSH and CDR2 LQKENI. Trimming removed 2 bases from V and 2 bases from J; junction bases left unmatched: 8. CDR3 bases: TGTGCCAGCTCACCAGCCGGGACAGGTGGCGCTGGGGCCAACGTCCTGACTTTC. It translates to CASSPAGTGGAGANVLTF.

The chain is built from TRBV9 and TRBJ1-1; 9 bases fit TRBD1. The trim removed 2 bases at V and 0 bases at J, leaving 2 bases unmatched. CDR1 SGDLS and CDR2 YYNGEE come from the germline V gene. The CDR3 is made up of 15 amino acids. The CDR3 region is CASSVGTGMNTEAFF. In DNA, the CDR3 is TGTGCCAGCAGCGTCGGGACAGGGATGAACACTGAAGCTTTCTTT.

This chain joins TRBV6-5 and TRBJ1-6; 9 bases agree with TRBD1. The CDR3 loop spans 15 amino acids. Looked up from germline, CDR1 is MNHEY and CDR2 is SVGAGI. The V and J ends lost 3 bases and 10 bases, in that order; junction bases with no gene match: 7. This CDR3 reads CASSYFGTGKSPLHF. The CDR3 region has the DNA TGTGCCAGCAGTTATTTCGGGACAGGGAAATCACCCCTCCACTTT.

The rearrangement uses TRBV5-8 and TRBJ2-7; 15 bases match TRBD2. Per the germline V gene, CDR1 is SGHTS and CDR2 is YDEGEE. J lost 4 bases, V lost 5 bases, and 7 bases had no gene match. CDR3 length equals 16 residues. The CDR3 nucleotides are TGTGCCAGCAGAGAGGGACTAGCGGGAGGAAGTTACGAGCAGTACTTC. Translating gives CASREGLAGGSYEQYF.

This chain joins TRBV6-6 and TRBJ2-5; D is unresolved. Germline lookup yields CDR1 MNHNY and CDR2 SVGAGI (reference sequence). Trimming shortened V by 7 bases and J by 4 bases, and 10 bases separated the two germline ends. This CDR3 is built from 12 residues. CDR3 nucleotide sequence: TGTGCCAGCACGAATGAGCCAGAGACCCAGTACTTC. Translated: CASTNEPETQYF.

The V and J genes are TRBV5-1 and TRBJ2-1; 8 bases align to TRBD2. The CDR3 consists of 15 residues. In germline, CDR1 is SGHRS, CDR2 YFSETQ. V shed 7 bases and J 0 bases; nucleotides not matched to a gene: 6. The DNA of the CDR3 is TGCGCCAGCGGTCCCGGGACTAGCTCCTACAATGAGCAGTTCTTC. Its protein is CASGPGTSSYNEQFF.

The V and J genes are TRBV29-1 and TRBJ2-5, with 11 nucleotides matching TRBD2. V lost 2 bases to trimming and J lost 5 bases; unmatched junction nucleotides: 10. The CDR3 loop spans 16 amino acids. Germline assignment: CDR1 SQVTM and CDR2 ANQGSEA. The CDR3 region has the DNA TGCAGCGTTGAATATCATACTAGCGGGAGAGGGGAGACCCAGTACTTC. Protein sequence: CSVEYHTSGRGETQYF.

The J gene is TRBJ1-2, the V gene TRBV28; D unclear. The V gene's germline CDR1 is MDHEN and CDR2 SYDVKM. The CDR3 covers 14 residues. Trimming removed 2 bases from V and 0 bases from J, with 7 bases in between. CDR3 DNA: TGTGCCAGCAGTTTAAACAACGCTAACTATGGCTACACCTTC. This gives the protein CASSLNNANYGYTF.

The CDR3 DNA reads as TGCGCCAGCAGCCAGCCGAGGGAGGTTCGGGAAAAACTGTTTTTT. Its protein is CASSQPREVREKLFF. The J gene is TRBJ1-4, the V gene TRBV4-1; D remains unclear. Germline loops: CDR1 MGHRA, CDR2 YSYEKL. V was shortened by 3 bases and J by 8 bases, with 16 bases between the two germline ends. CDR3 length: 15 residues.

This clone was observed once. The chain joins TRBV9 to TRBJ2-1, with 13 bases matching TRBD2. The V gene's germline CDR1 is SGDLS and CDR2 YYNGEE. The junction had 5 bases not matched to a gene; V was cut back by 0 bases and J by 8 bases. The CDR3 consists of 16 residues. This CDR3 reads CASSVGTSGSGYEQFF. CDR3 in DNA: TGTGCCAGCAGCGTAGGGACTAGCGGGAGCGGCTATGAGCAGTTCTTC.

This chain uses TRBV2 with TRBJ2-7; D gene ambiguous. This CDR3 region has 15 residues. Germline V gene sequence: CDR1 SNHLY, CDR2 FYNNEI. Trimming removed 4 bases at V and 2 bases at J, with 15 bases between. In DNA form, the CDR3 reads TGTGCCAGCAGTGGAGAGCGCATAAGGACCTACGAGCAGTACTTC. The encoded protein is CASSGERIRTYEQYF.

The rearrangement joins TRBV9 to TRBJ2-1; D unresolved. V was trimmed by 3 bases and J by 5 bases, leaving 12 bases between them. The CDR3 length is 14 residues. Germline V gene lookup returns CDR1 SGDLS and CDR2 YYNGEE. CDR3 sequence reads: CASSGIRRHNEQFF. In DNA form, the CDR3 reads TGTGCCAGCAGCGGCATCCGGCGGCACAATGAGCAGTTCTTC.

V gene TRBV10-3 combines with J gene TRBJ2-3; 9 nucleotides align to TRBD2. This CDR3 has 14 amino acids. The V gene's germline CDR1 is ENHRY and CDR2 SYGVKD. V shed 6 bases, J shed 10 bases, and the junction held 11 bases outside the gene matches. As DNA, the CDR3 is TGTGCCATCAGGGATAGCGGGAGTAGCAAGGCGCAGTATTTT. It codes for CAIRDSGSSKAQYF.

The rearrangement joins TRBV27 to TRBJ2-1; D gene ambiguous. Germline V gene lookup returns CDR1 MNHEY and CDR2 SMNVEV (reference sequence). CDR3 length equals 13 residues. Trimming left V 4 bases short and J 5 bases short, with 9 bases between. CDR3: CASSWADNNEQFF. The CDR3 coding sequence is TGTGCCAGCAGTTGGGCAGATAACAATGAGCAGTTCTTC.

V gene TRBV5-5 combines with J gene TRBJ2-1; 10 nucleotides match TRBD2. This CDR3 comprises 14 residues. V lost 3 bases, J lost 8 bases, and 5 bases stayed unmatched. Germline assignment: CDR1 SGHKS and CDR2 YYEKEE (reference sequence). CDR3 residues: CASSSSGSIDEQFF. CDR3 DNA sequence: TGTGCCAGCAGCTCTAGCGGGAGTATCGATGAGCAGTTCTTC. The whole variable domain, filled in from reference TRBV5-5 and TRBJ2-1, reads DAGVTQSPTHLIKTRGQQVTLRCSPISGHKSVSWYQQVLGQGPQFIFQYYEKEERGRGNFPDRFSARQFPNYSSELNVNALLLGDSALYLCASSSSGSIDEQFFGPGTRLTVL.

CDR3 sequence (DNA): TGTGCCAGCAGCTTAGCCGACAGTTATAGGAATCAGCCCCAGCATTTT. Its translation is CASSLADSYRNQPQHF. The chain couples TRBV7-8 to TRBJ1-5; TRBD1 is a possible D gene (5 bases). Germline CDR1 and CDR2: SGHVS and FQNEAQ. This CDR3 contains 16 residues. V gave up 0 bases and J gave up 4 bases, with 13 bases separating them.

A single count supports this clone. The same CDR3 is also encoded by other DNA sequences in this sample. This chain links TRBV5-1 with TRBJ1-5; a possible D gene is TRBD1 (5 bases). The length of the CDR3 is 13 residues. Trimming pared 0 bases from V and 4 bases from J, leaving 5 bases between. Germline V lookup: CDR1 SGHRS, CDR2 YFSETQ. CDR3 bases: TGCGCCAGCAGCTTGGCAGGGAATCAGCCCCAGCATTTT. Translating it yields CASSLAGNQPQHF. The full variable domain, its missing parts supplied by reference TRBV5-1 and TRBJ1-5, is KAGVTQTPRYLIKTRGQQVTLSCSPISGHRSVSWYQQTPGQGLQFLFEYFSETQRNKGNFPGRFSGRQFSNSRSEMNVSTLELGDSALYLCASSLAGNQPQHFGDGTRLSIL.

The chain uses TRBV21-1 and TRBJ1-1. TRBV21-1 constitutes a pseudogene. The CDR3 length is 14 residues. CDR3 sequence reads: CASSPKGGNTEAFF. The DNA of the CDR3 is TGTGCCAGCAGCCCCAAAGGAGGGAACACTGAAGCTTTCTTT.

The rearrangement uses TRBV6-5 and TRBJ2-5, with D possibly matching TRBD1 (5 bases). The V gene lost 8 bases and the J gene lost 0 bases, with 10 bases spanning the gap. This CDR3 comprises 13 residues. The V gene's germline CDR1 is MNHEY and CDR2 SVGAGI. This CDR3 is CASADTHQETQYF. DNA of the CDR3: TGTGCCAGCGCGGACACACACCAAGAGACCCAGTACTTC.

The genes are TRBV9 and TRBJ2-2, with a weak D call TRBD2 (5 bases). Per germline, CDR1 SGDLS and CDR2 YYNGEE. Trimming took 3 bases from V and 4 from J, leaving 13 bases between them. CDR3 length equals 15 residues. This CDR3 is CASSALGEPTGELFF. In DNA form, the CDR3 reads TGTGCCAGCAGCGCCCTCGGGGAGCCCACCGGGGAGCTGTTTTTT.

V and J are TRBV5-1 and TRBJ2-3, with D perhaps matching TRBD2 (5 bases). Germline CDR1 reads SGHRS; CDR2 reads YFSETQ. Trimming removed 1 base at V and 6 bases at J, with 24 bases between. There are 18 residues in the CDR3. The CDR3 nucleotides read TGCGCCAGCAGCTTGTACCCTCGGGGTCTAGGCGGCGGGGATACGCAGTATTTT. It translates to CASSLYPRGLGGGDTQYF.

This chain links TRBV9 with TRBJ1-1, with 7 nucleotides matching TRBD1. The V gene's germline CDR1 is SGDLS and CDR2 YYNGEE. V shed 0 bases and J 6 bases; nucleotides not matched to a gene: 8. The CDR3 consists of 15 residues. CDR3 region: CASSVATGVYSEAFF. The CDR3 coding sequence is TGTGCCAGCAGCGTAGCTACAGGGGTTTATTCTGAAGCTTTCTTT.

The chain joins TRBV28 to TRBJ1-2, with D uncertain. V gave up 5 bases and J gave up 0 bases, with 7 bases separating them. This CDR3 region has 13 residues. Germline V gene lookup returns CDR1 MDHEN and CDR2 SYDVKM. The CDR3 spells CASSTHTNYGYTF. The DNA of the CDR3 is TGTGCCAGCAGTACACATACTAACTATGGCTACACCTTC.

The rearrangement links TRBV6-2 or TRBV6-3 to TRBJ1-5; 11 nucleotides agree with TRBD1. The junction had 4 bases not matched to a gene; V was cut back by 5 bases and J by 4 bases. Germline V CDR1 and CDR2: MNHEY, SVGEGT. The CDR3 sequence is 15 residues long. This chain's CDR3 is CASSLRDRGNQPQHF. CDR3 nucleotides: TGTGCCAGCAGTCTCCGGGACAGGGGGAATCAGCCCCAGCATTTT.